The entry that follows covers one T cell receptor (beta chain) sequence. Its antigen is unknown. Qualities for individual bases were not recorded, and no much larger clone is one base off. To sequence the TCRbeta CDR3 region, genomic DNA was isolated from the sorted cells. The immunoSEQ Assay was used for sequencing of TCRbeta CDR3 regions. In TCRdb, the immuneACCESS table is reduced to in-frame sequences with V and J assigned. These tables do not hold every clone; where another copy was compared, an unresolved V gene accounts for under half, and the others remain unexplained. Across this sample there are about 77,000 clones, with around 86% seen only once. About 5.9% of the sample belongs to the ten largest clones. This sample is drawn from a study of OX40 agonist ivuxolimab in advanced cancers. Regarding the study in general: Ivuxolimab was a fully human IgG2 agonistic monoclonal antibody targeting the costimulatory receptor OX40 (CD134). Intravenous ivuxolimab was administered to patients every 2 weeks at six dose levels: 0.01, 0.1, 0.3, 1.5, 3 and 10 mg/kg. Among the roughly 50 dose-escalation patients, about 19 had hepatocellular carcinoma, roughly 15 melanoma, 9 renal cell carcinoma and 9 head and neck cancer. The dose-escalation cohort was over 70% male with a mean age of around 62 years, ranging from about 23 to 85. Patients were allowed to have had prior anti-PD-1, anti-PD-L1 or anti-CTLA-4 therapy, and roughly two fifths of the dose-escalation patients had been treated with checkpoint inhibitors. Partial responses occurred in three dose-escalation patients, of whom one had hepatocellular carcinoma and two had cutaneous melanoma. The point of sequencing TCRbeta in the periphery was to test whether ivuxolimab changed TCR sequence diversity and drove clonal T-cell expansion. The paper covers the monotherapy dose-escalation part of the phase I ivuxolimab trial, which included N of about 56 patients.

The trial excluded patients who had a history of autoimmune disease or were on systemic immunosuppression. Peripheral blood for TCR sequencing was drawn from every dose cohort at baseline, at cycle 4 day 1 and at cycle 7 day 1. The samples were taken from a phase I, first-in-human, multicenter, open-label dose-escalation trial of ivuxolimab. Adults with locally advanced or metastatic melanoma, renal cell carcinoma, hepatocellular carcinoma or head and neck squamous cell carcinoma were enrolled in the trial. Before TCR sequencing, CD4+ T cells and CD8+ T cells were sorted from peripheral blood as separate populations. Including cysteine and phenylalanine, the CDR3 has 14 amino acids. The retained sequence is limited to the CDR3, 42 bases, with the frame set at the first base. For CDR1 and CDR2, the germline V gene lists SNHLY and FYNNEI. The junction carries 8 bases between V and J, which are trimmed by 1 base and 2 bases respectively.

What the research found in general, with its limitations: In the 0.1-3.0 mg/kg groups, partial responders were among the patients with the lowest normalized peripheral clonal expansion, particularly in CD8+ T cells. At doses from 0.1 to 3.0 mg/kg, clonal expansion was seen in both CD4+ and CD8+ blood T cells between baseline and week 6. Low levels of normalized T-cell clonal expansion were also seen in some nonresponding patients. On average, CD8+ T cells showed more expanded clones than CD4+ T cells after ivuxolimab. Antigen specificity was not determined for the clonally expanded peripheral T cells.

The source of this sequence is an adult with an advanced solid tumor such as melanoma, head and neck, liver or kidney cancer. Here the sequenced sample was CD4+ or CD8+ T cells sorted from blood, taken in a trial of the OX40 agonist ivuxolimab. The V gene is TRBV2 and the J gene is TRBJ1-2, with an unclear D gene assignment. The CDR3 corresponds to CASSEDRGNYGYTF. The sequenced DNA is TGTGCCAGCAGTGAAGATCGGGGAAACTATGGCTACACCTTC.